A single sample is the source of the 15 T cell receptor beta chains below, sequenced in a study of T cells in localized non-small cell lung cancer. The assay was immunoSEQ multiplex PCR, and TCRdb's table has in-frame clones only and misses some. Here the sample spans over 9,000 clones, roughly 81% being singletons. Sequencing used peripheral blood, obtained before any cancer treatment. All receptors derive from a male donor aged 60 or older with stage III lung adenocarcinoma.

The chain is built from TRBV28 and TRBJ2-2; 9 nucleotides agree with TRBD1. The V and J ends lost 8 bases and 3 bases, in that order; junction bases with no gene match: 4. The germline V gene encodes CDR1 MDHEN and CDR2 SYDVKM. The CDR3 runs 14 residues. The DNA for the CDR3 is TGTGCCAGCCGGAGGACAGGGGACACCGGGGAGCTGTTTTTT. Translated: CASRRTGDTGELFF.

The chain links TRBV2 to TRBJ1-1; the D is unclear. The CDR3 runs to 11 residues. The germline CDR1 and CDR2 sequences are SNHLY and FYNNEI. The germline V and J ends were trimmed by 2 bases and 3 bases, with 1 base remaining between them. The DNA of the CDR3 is TGTGCCAGCAGTGAATACACTGAAGCTTTCTTT. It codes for CASSEYTEAFF.

This CDR3 is CASRTLGVNTGELFF. CDR3 nucleotide sequence: TGTGCCAGCAGGACCCTAGGGGTAAACACCGGGGAGCTGTTTTTT. The V call is TRBV9, the J call TRBJ2-2; D is possibly TRBD1 (5 bases). The ends were cut back, 5 bases at V and 2 bases at J, with 13 bases in the middle. CDR1 and CDR2 (germline): SGDLS, YYNGEE. The CDR3 loop spans 15 amino acids. Together with reference TRBV9 and TRBJ2-2, the CDR3 gives the full variable domain: DSGVTQTPKHLITATGQRVTLRCSPRSGDLSVYWYQQSLDQGLQFLIQYYNGEERAKGNILERFSAQQFPDLHSELNLSSLELGDSALYFCASRTLGVNTGELFFGEGSRLTVL.

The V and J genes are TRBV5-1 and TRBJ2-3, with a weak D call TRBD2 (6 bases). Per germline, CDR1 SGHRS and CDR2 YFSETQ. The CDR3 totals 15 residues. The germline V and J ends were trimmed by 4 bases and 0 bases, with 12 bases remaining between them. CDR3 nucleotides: TGCGCCAGCAGCCTAAGCGGGTTCAGCACAGATACGCAGTATTTT. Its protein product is CASSLSGFSTDTQYF.

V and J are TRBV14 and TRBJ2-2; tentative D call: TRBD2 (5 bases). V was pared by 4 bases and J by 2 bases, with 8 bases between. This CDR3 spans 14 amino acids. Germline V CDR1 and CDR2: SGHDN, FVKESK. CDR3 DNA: TGTGCCAGCAGCCTCCGGACTAACACCGGGGAGCTGTTTTTT. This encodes CASSLRTNTGELFF.

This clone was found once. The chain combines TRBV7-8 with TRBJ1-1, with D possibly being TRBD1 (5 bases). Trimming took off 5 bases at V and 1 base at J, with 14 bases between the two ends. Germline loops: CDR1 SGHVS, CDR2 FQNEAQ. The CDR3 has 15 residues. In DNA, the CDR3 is TGTGCCAGCAGCCTAGACTCGGGGGGGAACACTGAAGCTTTCTTT. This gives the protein CASSLDSGGNTEAFF.

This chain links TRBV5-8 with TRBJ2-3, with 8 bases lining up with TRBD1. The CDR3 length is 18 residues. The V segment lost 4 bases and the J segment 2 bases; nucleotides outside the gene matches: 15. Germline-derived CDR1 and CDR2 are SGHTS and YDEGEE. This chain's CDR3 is CASSPYPGQVIHTDTQYF. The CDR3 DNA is TGTGCCAGCAGCCCGTATCCGGGACAGGTTATTCACACAGATACGCAGTATTTT. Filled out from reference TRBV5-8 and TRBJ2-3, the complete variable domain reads EAGVTQSPTHLIKTRGQQATLRCSPISGHTSVYWYQQALGLGLQFLLWYDEGEERNRGNFPPRFSGRQFPNYSSELNVNALELEDSALYLCASSPYPGQVIHTDTQYFGPGTRLTVL.

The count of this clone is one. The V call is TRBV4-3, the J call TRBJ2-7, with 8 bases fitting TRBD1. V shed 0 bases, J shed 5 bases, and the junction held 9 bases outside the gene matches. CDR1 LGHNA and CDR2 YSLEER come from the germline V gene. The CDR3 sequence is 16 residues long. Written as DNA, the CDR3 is TGCGCCAGCAGCCAAGAACCCAGGGGGCGCAGGGACGAGCAGTACTTC. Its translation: CASSQEPRGRRDEQYF.

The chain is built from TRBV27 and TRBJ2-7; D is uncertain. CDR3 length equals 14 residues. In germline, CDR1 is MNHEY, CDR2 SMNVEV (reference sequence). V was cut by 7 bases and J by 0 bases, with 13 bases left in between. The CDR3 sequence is CASNPLPSSYEQYF. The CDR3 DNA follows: TGTGCCAGCAACCCCCTTCCTAGCTCCTACGAGCAGTACTTC.

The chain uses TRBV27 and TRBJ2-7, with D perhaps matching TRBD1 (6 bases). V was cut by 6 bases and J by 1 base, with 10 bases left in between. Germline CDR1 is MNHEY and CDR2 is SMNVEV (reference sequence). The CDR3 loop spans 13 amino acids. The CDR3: CASSIQGSYEQYF. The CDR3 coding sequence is TGTGCCAGCAGCATACAGGGATCCTACGAGCAGTACTTC.

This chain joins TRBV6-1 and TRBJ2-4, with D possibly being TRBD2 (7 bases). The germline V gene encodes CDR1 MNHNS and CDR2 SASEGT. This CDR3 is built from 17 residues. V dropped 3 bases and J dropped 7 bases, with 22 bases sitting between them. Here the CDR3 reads CASSEEEGGPGDNIQYF. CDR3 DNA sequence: TGTGCCAGCAGTGAGGAGGAGGGGGGGCCTGGGGACAACATTCAGTACTTC.

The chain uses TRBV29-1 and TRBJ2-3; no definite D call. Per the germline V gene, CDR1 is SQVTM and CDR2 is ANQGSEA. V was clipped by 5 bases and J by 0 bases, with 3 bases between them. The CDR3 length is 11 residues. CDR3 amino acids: CSVISTDTQYF. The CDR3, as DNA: TGCAGCGTTATTAGCACAGATACGCAGTATTTT.

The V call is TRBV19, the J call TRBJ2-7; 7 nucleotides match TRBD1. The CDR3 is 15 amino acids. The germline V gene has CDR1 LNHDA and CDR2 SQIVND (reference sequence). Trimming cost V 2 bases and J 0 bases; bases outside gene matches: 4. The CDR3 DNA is TGTGCCAGTAGTATAACGACAGGGAGCTCCTACGAGCAGTACTTC. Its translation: CASSITTGSSYEQYF. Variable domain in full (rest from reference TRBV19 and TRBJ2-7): DGGITQSPKYLFRKEGQNVTLSCEQNLNHDAMYWYRQDPGQGLRLIYYSQIVNDFQKGDIAEGYSVSREKKESFPLTVTSAQKNPTAFYLCASSITTGSSYEQYFGPGTRLTVT.

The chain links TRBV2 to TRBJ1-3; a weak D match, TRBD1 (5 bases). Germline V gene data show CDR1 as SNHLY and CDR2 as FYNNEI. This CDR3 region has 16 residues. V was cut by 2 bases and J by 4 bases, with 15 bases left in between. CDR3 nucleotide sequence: TGTGCCAGCAGTGAATTGGCCGGGGGTTCGGGAAACACCATATATTTT. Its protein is CASSELAGGSGNTIYF.

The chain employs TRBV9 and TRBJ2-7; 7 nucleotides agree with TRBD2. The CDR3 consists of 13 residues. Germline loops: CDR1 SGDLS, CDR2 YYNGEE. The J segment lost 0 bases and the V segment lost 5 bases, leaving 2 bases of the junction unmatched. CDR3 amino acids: CASSRTSSYEQYF. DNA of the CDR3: TGTGCCAGCAGTCGGACTAGCTCCTACGAGCAGTACTTC.